This section outlines one TCR beta chain sequence together with its context. Its antigen is currently unknown. The data were obtained in a study of CD8 T cells in ankylosing spondylitis. Study observations and caveats: Previous work reported some of these motif variants in the synovial fluid and blood of reactive arthritis. CD8+ disease-linked clones were present at relatively low frequencies in blood.

CDR3 length equals 14 residues. Trimming shortened V by 4 bases and J by 1 base, and 11 bases separated the two germline ends. Germline V lookup: CDR1 SGHRS, CDR2 YFSETQ. Construction of TCR beta libraries was performed using quantitative 5'-RACE with molecular barcodes. TCRdb called the 5' RACE reads again in MiXCR, with one record for every CDR3 protein. The profile covers 30,000 to 45,000 distinct CDR3 sequences, with approximately 10% appearing a single time and just over 20% taken by the ten largest. This chain links TRBV5-1 with TRBJ1-1; tentatively, D is TRBD1 (5 bases). Material for sequencing was synovial fluid, either unsorted or a sorted T cell fraction (not recorded which). The TCR originated in a male donor with ankylosing spondylitis. The CDR3 spells CASSDLTENTEAFF. The CDR3 DNA follows: TGCGCCAGCAGCGACCTGACAGAGAACACTGAAGCTTTCTTT.